These T cell receptor beta chains were read from a single sample in a study of response to subunit inactivated influenza vaccine. TCRdb reprocessed the RT-PCR reads with MiXCR, giving one entry per CDR3 protein. The sample holds under 800,000 distinct CDR3 sequences; about 14% are singletons and the top ten take approximately 6.5%. The material was PBMCs from blood, obtained 14 days before vaccination. These receptors all come from a man in his fifties or sixties who received an inactivated influenza vaccine. Both conserved end residues are part of each CDR3. D genes are given only for firm matches. Clone size, where shown, is once, few, many, or a class for clones that have expanded.

-	few	TRBV5-1	TRBJ1-3	CASSPAVADSGNTIYF	TGCGCCAGCAGCCCGGCGGTCGCAGACTCTGGAAACACCATATATTTT
TRBD2	-	TRBV2	TRBJ2-1	CASSEALRTSGYNEQFF	TGTGCCAGCAGTGAAGCGCTTCGGACTAGCGGGTACAATGAGCAGTTCTTC
-	-	TRBV5-1	TRBJ1-1	CASSLATLNTEAFF	TGCGCCAGCAGCTTAGCTACACTGAACACTGAAGCTTTCTTT
TRBD2	-	TRBV4-3	TRBJ2-3	CACSPGGAADTQYF	TGCGCCTGCAGCCCGGGGGGAGCAGCTGATACGCAGTATTTT
TRBD2	many	TRBV30	TRBJ2-2	CAWSPSLTSETGELFF	TGTGCCTGGAGTCCTTCCCTGACTAGCGAGACCGGGGAGCTGTTTTTT
-	few	TRBV20-1	TRBJ1-5	CSASGGHGQPQHF	TGCAGTGCTAGTGGGGGGCACGGTCAGCCCCAGCATTTT
TRBD1	-	TRBV2	TRBJ2-1	CASSQDRAREQFF	TGTGCCAGCAGTCAGGACAGGGCGCGTGAGCAGTTCTTC
-	-	TRBV15	TRBJ2-2	CATREGVKGGELFF	TGTGCCACCAGGGAGGGAGTTAAGGGCGGGGAGCTGTTTTTT
-	-	TRBV12-3/TRBV12-4	TRBJ2-3	CASSFGTRYTQYF	TGTGCCAGCAGTTTTGGAACGAGATATACGCAGTATTTT
-	few	TRBV2	TRBJ2-7	CASSWGGDEQYF	TGTGCCAGCAGTTGGGGCGGAGACGAGCAGTACTTC
-	-	TRBV29-1	TRBJ1-1	CSGVSGVKTEAFF	TGCAGCGGTGTCTCTGGGGTCAAGACTGAAGCTTTCTTT
-	-	TRBV20-1	TRBJ2-1	CCARDLNQRGYNEQFF	TGCTGTGCTAGAGATTTGAACCAAAGGGGGTACAATGAGCAGTTCTTC
-	-	TRBV23-1	TRBJ2-5	CASNGPGEETQYF	TGCGCCAGCAACGGACCGGGAGAAGAGACCCAGTACTTC
-	few	TRBV20-1	TRBJ1-1	CSARGWGQATEAFF	TGCAGTGCTAGAGGGTGGGGGCAGGCCACTGAAGCTTTCTTT
TRBD1	-	TRBV7-2	TRBJ1-2	CASSLVARGQLGYTF	TGTGCCAGCAGCTTAGTTGCCAGGGGGCAGTTGGGCTACACCTTC
TRBD2	few	TRBV7-8	TRBJ2-1	CASSSRISGRALNPNNEQFF	TGTGCCAGCAGCTCCCGTATTAGCGGGAGGGCCCTGAACCCCAACAATGAGCAGTTCTTC
-	-	TRBV5-1	TRBJ1-1	CASSLGALVTEAFF	TGCGCCAGCAGCTTGGGAGCCCTGGTCACTGAAGCTTTCTTT
-	many	TRBV7-2	TRBJ2-1	CASSLGTGTSYNEQFF	TGTGCCAGCAGCTTAGGGACCGGAACTTCCTACAATGAGCAGTTCTTC
-	-	TRBV28	TRBJ2-1	CASQGLDEQFF	TGTGCCAGCCAGGGTTTGGATGAGCAGTTCTTC
-	many	TRBV29-1	TRBJ2-1	CSVEGVGGTASLDNEQFF	-
TRBD2	few	TRBV6-1	TRBJ2-3	CASARTSGSTDTQYF	TGTGCCAGCGCCCGAACTAGCGGAAGCACAGATACGCAGTATTTT
-	-	TRBV29-1	TRBJ2-7	CSVGPGFYEQYF	TGCAGCGTTGGGCCTGGATTCTACGAGCAGTACTTC
-	few	TRBV5-1	TRBJ2-3	CASSPRGRTDTQYF	TGCGCCAGCAGCCCCCGGGGGCGCACAGATACGCAGTATTTT
-	-	TRBV10-3	TRBJ2-5	CAISAPDHEPDF	TGTGCCATCAGTGCCCCGGACCATGAACCGGACTTC
-	-	TRBV4-3	TRBJ2-6	CASRIDSSGANVLTF	TGCGCCAGCAGAATAGACAGCTCTGGGGCCAACGTCCTGACTTTC
TRBD2	-	TRBV7-9	TRBJ2-3	CASSQRTSVSTDTQYF	TGTGCCAGCAGCCAGAGGACTAGCGTTAGCACAGATACGCAGTATTTT
-	-	TRBV3-1	TRBJ1-1	CASRAQGKLTEAFF	TGTGCCAGCAGGGCACAGGGAAAGTTAACTGAAGCTTTCTTT
TRBD1	few	TRBV5-1	TRBJ2-7	CASSFGGTGTYEQYF	TGCGCCAGCAGCTTCGGGGGGACAGGGACCTACGAGCAGTACTTC
TRBD2	few	TRBV28	TRBJ2-1	CASNKPGLGVHEQFF	TGTGCCAGCAATAAACCGGGACTAGGTGTGCATGAGCAGTTCTTC
TRBD1	-	TRBV27	TRBJ2-1	CASSSGGPSYNEQFF	TGTGCCAGCAGTTCAGGGGGCCCCTCCTACAATGAGCAGTTCTTC
-	many	TRBV20-1	TRBJ1-5	CSAWDGPYSNQPQHF	TGCAGTGCCTGGGACGGACCTTATAGCAATCAGCCCCAGCATTTT
-	many	TRBV6-6	TRBJ2-1	CASNEDIPNEQFF	TGTGCCAGCAACGAGGACATCCCCAATGAGCAGTTCTTC
-	-	TRBV28	TRBJ2-2	CASRRGATNTGELFF	TGTGCCAGCAGAAGGGGGGCTACTAACACCGGGGAGCTGTTTTTT
TRBD2	many	TRBV12-3/TRBV12-4	TRBJ2-1	CASSLSLAVNEQFF	TGTGCCAGCAGTTTGTCCCTAGCGGTAAATGAGCAGTTCTTC
TRBD1	few	TRBV4-3	TRBJ1-1	CASSQDRMDRPNTEAFF	TGCGCCAGCAGCCAAGATCGGATGGACAGGCCAAACACTGAAGCTTTCTTT
-	-	TRBV4-3	TRBJ1-2	CASSQDLQASNYGYTF	TGCGCCAGCAGCCAAGATCTGCAGGCGTCTAACTATGGCTACACCTTC
-	few	TRBV20-1	TRBJ2-6	CSAREGSGANVLTF	TGCAGTGCTAGGGAGGGCTCTGGGGCCAACGTCCTGACTTTC
-	few	TRBV4-3	TRBJ1-2	CASSGRYGYTF	TGCGCCAGCAGCGGTCGATATGGCTACACCTTC
-	many	TRBV24-1	TRBJ1-1	CATSDLGNTEAFF	TGTGCCACCAGTGATTTGGGAAACACTGAAGCTTTCTTT
TRBD2	-	TRBV9	TRBJ2-2	CASSVDAGSGVGNTGELFF	TGTGCCAGCAGCGTAGACGCCGGGAGCGGGGTGGGGAACACCGGGGAGCTGTTTTTT
TRBD2	-	TRBV10-3	TRBJ2-1	CAISSGTPQGRFF	TGTGCCATCAGTAGCGGGACTCCTCAAGGGCGTTTCTTC
-	-	TRBV5-1	TRBJ2-2	CASSFLDRNTGELFF	TGCGCCAGCAGCTTCTTGGACAGGAACACCGGGGAGCTGTTTTTT